A single sample is the source of the 31 T cell receptor beta chains below, sequenced in a study of Ad26.COV2.S vaccination and SARS-CoV-2 variants. Treatment reported: roughly 19 received Ad26.COV2.S at low or high dose, single or two shots; 5 received placebo; per-sample allocation not given. Specimen acquisition occurred on day 63 following the initial vaccine or placebo injection. Repertoires were generated with immunoSEQ multiplex PCR, while TCRdb's copy carries only in-frame clones and drops some. There are around 450,000 clones in the sample; 89% occur only once, and 2% to 3% lies in the top ten. Sequencing used peripheral blood, obtained in a trial of Ad26.COV2.S vaccine versus placebo. These TCRs come from a person between 18 and 65 years old who received the Ad26.COV2.S COVID-19 vaccine or a placebo.

The CDR3 protein is CAWSFHRSGANVLTF. The CDR3 nucleotides read TGTGCCTGGAGTTTTCACCGCTCTGGGGCCAACGTCCTGACTTTC. This chain links TRBV30 with TRBJ2-6; D uncertain. Germline values: CDR1 GTSNPN, CDR2 SVGIG (reference sequence). This CDR3 comprises 15 residues. Trimming cost V 2 bases and J 0 bases, with 8 bases left between them. Complete variable domain (other parts from reference TRBV30 and TRBJ2-6): SQTIHQWPATLVQPVGSPLSLECTVEGTSNPNLYWYRQAAGRGLQLLFYSVGIGQISSEVPQNLSASRPQDRQFILSSKKLLLSDSGFYLCAWSFHRSGANVLTFGAGSRLTVL.

This sequence joins TRBV7-9 and TRBJ2-1; 15 bases match TRBD2. Germline loops: CDR1 SEHNR, CDR2 FQNEAQ (reference sequence). V dropped 6 bases and J dropped 6; count of bases not matched to a gene: 6. This CDR3 contains 16 residues. CDR3 residues: CASRFGLAGGVNEQFF. In DNA form, the CDR3 reads TGTGCCAGCAGATTCGGACTAGCGGGAGGGGTCAATGAGCAGTTCTTC. Together with reference TRBV7-9 and TRBJ2-1, the CDR3 gives the full variable domain: DTGVSQNPRHKITKRGQNVTFRCDPISEHNRLYWYRQTLGQGPEFLTYFQNEAQLEKSRLLSDRFSAERPKGSFSTLEIQRTEQGDSAMYLCASRFGLAGGVNEQFFGPGTRLTVL.

J is TRBJ2-5 and V is TRBV5-5; no clear D. The V end lost 1 base, the J end lost 2 bases, and 6 bases lay between the germline ends. This CDR3 has 13 amino acids. The germline V gene has CDR1 SGHKS and CDR2 YYEKEE (reference sequence). The CDR3 sequence: CASSLTFQETQYF. The CDR3 nucleotides are TGTGCCAGCAGCTTGACATTTCAAGAGACCCAGTACTTC. The whole variable domain, remainder taken from reference TRBV5-5 and TRBJ2-5, is DAGVTQSPTHLIKTRGQQVTLRCSPISGHKSVSWYQQVLGQGPQFIFQYYEKEERGRGNFPDRFSARQFPNYSSELNVNALLLGDSALYLCASSLTFQETQYFGPGTRLLVL.

This clone was picked up a small number of times. This chain uses TRBV28 with TRBJ1-5; D not certain. Trimming cost V 2 bases and J 6 bases, with 11 bases left between them. The CDR3 length is 14 residues. The germline V gene has CDR1 MDHEN and CDR2 SYDVKM. The CDR3, as DNA: TGTGCCAGCAGTTTACTCCCTCTCCCTCAGCCCCAGCATTTT. Translating it yields CASSLLPLPQPQHF.

This sequence joins TRBV5-1 and TRBJ1-4, with 8 nucleotides matching TRBD1. Losses at the gene ends were 4 bases for V and 4 bases for J; bases not matched to a gene: 12. Germline assignment: CDR1 SGHRS and CDR2 YFSETQ. There are 17 residues in the CDR3. The CDR3: CASSPLAGQGSNEKLFF. The CDR3 nucleotides read TGCGCCAGCAGCCCCTTGGCTGGACAGGGAAGTAATGAAAAACTGTTTTTT.

This clone was counted only a few times. V usage is TRBV27 and J usage is TRBJ1-1; 8 bases line up with TRBD1. The CDR3 is made up of 14 amino acids. V dropped 4 bases and J dropped 9; count of bases not matched to a gene: 10. Looked up from germline, CDR1 is MNHEY and CDR2 is SMNVEV (reference sequence). The CDR3 protein is CASSYQGQGHKAFF. CDR3 bases: TGTGCCAGCAGTTATCAAGGACAGGGTCATAAAGCTTTCTTT.

This chain joins TRBV2 and TRBJ2-7; D perhaps matches TRBD1 (6 bases). The CDR3 runs 13 residues. Germline CDR1 SNHLY, CDR2 FYNNEI. V dropped 4 bases and J dropped 1 base, with 8 bases sitting between them. CDR3 loop: CASSGQVSYEQYF. CDR3 DNA sequence: TGTGCCAGCAGTGGACAGGTTTCCTACGAGCAGTACTTC.

This rearrangement joins TRBV10-3 to TRBJ1-3; D call uncertain. The CDR3 is 14 amino acids. Trimming took off 1 base at V and 4 bases at J, with 8 bases between the two ends. Germline loops: CDR1 ENHRY, CDR2 SYGVKD. CDR3 DNA: TGTGCCATCAGTGAGTGGGGTCCCGGAAACACCATATATTTT. Residues: CAISEWGPGNTIYF.

The chain joins TRBV5-6 to TRBJ1-2, with D perhaps matching TRBD1 (5 bases). The CDR3 is made up of 14 amino acids. V lost 4 bases to trimming and J lost 0 bases, with 10 bases between them. Germline V CDR1 and CDR2: SGHDT, YYEEEE. CDR3 bases: TGTGCCAGCAGCCCCGGGACCGCTAACTATGGCTACACCTTC. It encodes CASSPGTANYGYTF.

CDR3 in amino acids: CATSDAGGADGELFF. The CDR3 bases are TGTGCCACCAGTGATGCAGGGGGCGCGGACGGGGAGCTGTTTTTT. V gene TRBV24-1 combines with J gene TRBJ2-2; 8 bases match TRBD1. The J segment lost 7 bases and the V segment lost 3 bases, leaving 6 bases of the junction unmatched. CDR1 is KGHDR, CDR2 SFDVKD, per germline. CDR3 size: 15 residues.

This chain connects TRBV28 to TRBJ1-5; the match to TRBD1 covers 9 bases. The V gene end was trimmed by 6 bases and the J gene end by 7 bases; junction bases not matched to a gene: 10. CDR3 length: 15 residues. Germline loops: CDR1 MDHEN, CDR2 SYDVKM. CDR3 bases: TGTGCCAGCAGACTGGGACAGGGTGAATCCCAGCCCCAGCATTTT. Translation gives CASRLGQGESQPQHF.

This sequence joins TRBV13 and TRBJ2-7; D is undetermined. This CDR3 has 19 amino acids. The V gene lost 2 bases and the J gene lost 2 bases, with 25 bases spanning the gap. Germline V gives CDR1 PRHDT, CDR2 FYEKMQ (reference sequence). CDR3 in amino acids: CASSLTAFRIPQLTYEQYF. The DNA for the CDR3 is TGTGCCAGCAGCTTAACCGCTTTCAGGATACCCCAATTGACCTACGAGCAGTACTTC.

The chain has TRBV27 and TRBJ1-2; 7 bases align to TRBD1. Germline values: CDR1 MNHEY, CDR2 SMNVEV (reference sequence). CDR3 length: 13 amino acids. With V trimmed by 5 bases and J by 8 bases, 8 bases remained unmatched. The CDR3 spells CASSIRQGGGYTF. The CDR3 DNA sequence: TGTGCCAGCAGTATAAGACAGGGAGGAGGCTACACCTTC.

This chain joins TRBV3-1 (or the pseudogene TRBV3-2) and TRBJ1-2; maybe TRBD1 (6 bases). The CDR3 runs 15 residues. Germline V gene data show CDR1 as LGHDT and CDR2 as YNNKEL (reference sequence). Trimming pared 4 bases from V and 6 bases from J, leaving 18 bases between. Here the CDR3 reads CASSPRDTGRDGYTF. CDR3 DNA: TGTGCCAGCAGCCCGAGGGACACCGGGAGAGATGGCTACACCTTC.

The chain has TRBV5-6 and TRBJ1-3; D gene ambiguous. The CDR3 has 15 amino acids. With 2 bases removed from V and 0 bases from J, the gap between germline ends came to 9 bases. Germline CDR1 reads SGHDT; CDR2 reads YYEEEE. The CDR3, as DNA: TGTGCCAGCAGCTTTGACCGGATCTCTGGAAACACCATATATTTT. As protein: CASSFDRISGNTIYF.

The chain couples TRBV27 to TRBJ2-1, with TRBD2 matching over 11 bases. The germline V gene encodes CDR1 MNHEY and CDR2 SMNVEV (reference sequence). V shed 0 bases, J shed 3 bases, and the junction held 22 bases outside the gene matches. The CDR3 runs to 23 residues. The CDR3 is CASSLSRVTSGGSFFVSYNEQFF. Here the CDR3 DNA reads TGTGCCAGCAGTTTATCCCGTGTAACTAGCGGGGGTAGCTTTTTTGTGAGCTACAATGAGCAGTTCTTC.

V and J are TRBV18 and TRBJ1-6; 12 bases agree with TRBD1. The CDR3 is 17 residues long. Germline trimming cut 3 bases from V and 7 bases from J; bases unmatched to any gene: 7. Germline loops: CDR1 KGHSH, CDR2 LQKENI. The CDR3 DNA is TGTGCCAGCTCACCCTCAGGGACAGGGGGCTGGAATTCACCCCTCCACTTT. Translated, it gives CASSPSGTGGWNSPLHF.

The CDR3 loop is CSVIVYTEAFF. The CDR3 nucleotides read TGCAGCGTTATAGTTTACACTGAAGCTTTCTTT. V and J are TRBV29-1 and TRBJ1-1; no clear D. V was pared by 5 bases and J by 3 bases, with 7 bases between. The CDR3 loop spans 11 amino acids. Germline V CDR1 and CDR2: SQVTM, ANQGSEA.

The rearrangement uses TRBV7-8 and TRBJ2-1, with 7 bases that match TRBD2. The germline V gene encodes CDR1 SGHVS and CDR2 FQNEAQ. The V and J ends lost 5 bases and 4 bases, in that order; junction bases with no gene match: 14. The CDR3 has 17 residues. CDR3 bases: TGTGCCAGCAGCCTCCTCCCCGGACTAGATCTTTACAATGAGCAGTTCTTC. The encoded protein is CASSLLPGLDLYNEQFF.

The chain is built from TRBV18 and TRBJ2-7, with TRBD1 matching over 9 bases. Trimming removed 2 bases from V and 5 bases from J; junction bases left unmatched: 7. CDR3 size: 15 residues. The V gene's germline CDR1 is KGHSH and CDR2 LQKENI. The CDR3 reads CASSPARDRVNEQYF. CDR3 in DNA: TGTGCCAGCTCACCAGCGCGGGACAGGGTCAACGAGCAGTACTTC. Using reference TRBV18 and TRBJ2-7 for the parts outside the CDR3, the full variable domain is NAGVMQNPRHLVRRRGQEARLRCSPMKGHSHVYWYRQLPEEGLKFMVYLQKENIIDESGMPKERFSAEFPKEGPSILRIQQVVRGDSAAYFCASSPARDRVNEQYFGPGTRLTVT.

The CDR3 DNA is TGTGCCAGCGGGAACACTGAAGCTTTCTTT. Protein product: CASGNTEAFF. The chain combines TRBV4-2 with TRBJ1-1, with D unresolved. CDR3 length equals 10 residues. CDR1 is LGHNA and CDR2 is YNFKEQ in the germline V gene. Trimming took 8 bases from V and 1 from J, leaving 2 bases between them.

This chain connects TRBV4-2 to TRBJ1-1; TRBD1 agrees at 9 bases. This CDR3 spans 13 amino acids. V shed 6 bases, J shed 1 base, and the junction held 0 bases outside the gene matches. Looked up from germline, CDR1 is LGHNA and CDR2 is YNFKEQ. CDR3 region: CASRGQGNTEAFF. The CDR3 region has the DNA TGTGCCAGCAGGGGACAGGGGAACACTGAAGCTTTCTTT.

This chain uses TRBV24-1 with TRBJ1-2; D is possibly TRBD1 (6 bases). With 4 bases removed from V and 8 bases from J, the gap between germline ends came to 13 bases. Germline CDR1 is KGHDR and CDR2 is SFDVKD. The CDR3 spans 13 residues. CDR3 protein: CATSDIRTDGYTF. CDR3 coding DNA: TGTGCCACCAGTGACATCAGGACAGACGGCTACACCTTC.

This chain uses TRBV10-3 with TRBJ1-2; unclear D gene. V gave up 2 bases and J gave up 8 bases, with 6 bases separating them. The length of the CDR3 is 11 residues. CDR1 and CDR2 from the germline V gene are ENHRY and SYGVKD. CDR3 DNA: TGTGCCATCAGTGAGGAAGTCGGCTACACCTTC. Translation: CAISEEVGYTF.

V gene TRBV7-2 combines with J gene TRBJ2-3, with 7 bases fitting TRBD2. Germline V lookup: CDR1 SGHTA, CDR2 FQGNSA. The CDR3 spans 14 residues. V lost 5 bases, J lost 4 bases, and 6 bases stayed unmatched. The CDR3 sequence is CASSPGRAPDTQYF. CDR3 nucleotide sequence: TGTGCCAGCAGCCCGGGGAGGGCCCCAGATACGCAGTATTTT.

The chain combines TRBV19 with TRBJ2-3; TRBD2 matches 14 bases. Germline CDR1 is LNHDA and CDR2 is SQIVND (reference sequence). The CDR3 sequence is 16 residues long. V lost 4 bases to trimming and J lost 3 bases; unmatched junction nucleotides: 3. CDR3 sequence reads: CASSTGLAGVTDTQYF. The DNA of the CDR3 is TGTGCCAGTAGTACGGGACTAGCGGGAGTTACAGATACGCAGTATTTT.

The chain recombines TRBV6-5 with TRBJ1-1; D is ambiguous. The germline V and J ends were trimmed by 4 bases and 1 base, with 13 bases remaining between them. The CDR3 runs to 15 residues. The V gene's germline CDR1 is MNHEY and CDR2 SVGAGI. CDR3 bases: TGTGCCAGCAGTTCTGCAGGAGTTTCGAACACTGAAGCTTTCTTT. The encoded protein is CASSSAGVSNTEAFF.

The genes are TRBV5-1 and TRBJ1-1, with 9 bases aligning to TRBD1. The CDR3 runs to 14 residues. CDR1 is SGHRS, CDR2 YFSETQ, per germline. The V and J ends lost 7 bases and 3 bases, in that order; junction bases with no gene match: 7. For the CDR3, the DNA is TGCGCCAGCCATACAACAGGGGGCGACACTGAAGCTTTCTTT. As protein: CASHTTGGDTEAFF. Looking up the rest from reference TRBV5-1 and TRBJ1-1 gives the full variable domain: KAGVTQTPRYLIKTRGQQVTLSCSPISGHRSVSWYQQTPGQGLQFLFEYFSETQRNKGNFPGRFSGRQFSNSRSEMNVSTLELGDSALYLCASHTTGGDTEAFFGQGTRLTVV.

The rearrangement links TRBV4-3 to TRBJ2-1; 7 nucleotides line up with TRBD2. There are 15 residues in the CDR3. CDR1 is LGHNA, CDR2 YSLEER, per germline. J lost 6 bases, V lost 4 bases, and 9 bases had no gene match. Written as DNA, the CDR3 is TGCGCCAGCAGCCCCTGGGGCGGGAGCGCCAATGAGCAGTTCTTC. Translated, it gives CASSPWGGSANEQFF.

The chain combines TRBV18 with TRBJ1-6; TRBD1 aligns across 9 bases. The CDR3 consists of 13 residues. The ends lost 8 bases at V and 6 bases at J; junction bases unmatched: 2. Germline V CDR1 and CDR2: KGHSH, LQKENI. CDR3 DNA sequence: TGTGCCAGCCGACAGGGGGGTAATTCACCCCTCCACTTT. Its translation: CASRQGGNSPLHF.

The CDR3 coding sequence is TGCGCCAGCAGCCTGTCAGCCTACTCTGGAAACACCATATATTTT. Protein product: CASSLSAYSGNTIYF. The V call is TRBV4-3, the J call TRBJ1-3, with D uncertain. The length of the CDR3 is 15 residues. V was shortened by 4 bases and J by 0 bases, with 10 bases between the two germline ends. Germline CDR1 is LGHNA and CDR2 is YSLEER.